The text below deals with one T cell receptor beta chain. As yet, its antigen is unknown. This record belongs to a study of cytomegalovirus exposure and HLA in healthy donors. Whole-study results and caveats: The authors reported that TCR beta sequences could predict HLA-A and HLA-B alleles. These predictions were accurate for most subjects in the first cohort.

The primer mix had 60 Vbeta and 13 Jbeta primers. The data were produced by immunoSEQ multiplex PCR, yet TCRdb's version contains in-frame clones alone and is incomplete. This listing includes approximately 150,000 clones. The CDR3 totals 11 residues. The germline V gene encodes CDR1 MNHEY and CDR2 SMNVEV (reference sequence). V lost 4 bases to trimming and J lost 3 bases, with 3 bases between them. This chain joins TRBV27 and TRBJ1-1; D gene uncertain. The sequenced sample consisted of PBMCs. The origin of this receptor is a male donor in good health and CMV-seronegative. The CDR3 spells CASSSDTEAFF. CDR3 DNA: TGTGCCAGCAGTTCCGACACTGAAGCTTTCTTT.